This TCR beta chain was captured by sequencing in a study of CD8 T cells in ankylosing spondylitis. Findings and limits, study-wide: Reportedly, matched ankylosing spondylitis synovial fluid was significantly enriched for disease-linked clones. As for the disease-linked clones, they showed a CD8+ phenotype and occurred at relatively low frequencies in peripheral blood. Both synovial fluid and blood in reactive arthritis had previously been reported to carry some motif variants.

CDR3 size: 13 residues. Looked up from germline, CDR1 is WSHSY and CDR2 is SAAADI. V lost 3 bases and J 2 bases, leaving 6 bases between the germline ends. This clonotype was seen more than once but under ten times. Its antigen remains unknown. From the 5' RACE reads, TCRdb called clonotypes with MiXCR, one entry per CDR3 protein. The sample holds approximately 350,000 distinct CDR3 sequences, over 12% seen once. The origin of this receptor is a male donor with ankylosing spondylitis or in good health (not recorded which). Sequenced input: blood, either unsorted or a sorted T cell fraction (not recorded which). The chain carries TRBV10-2 and TRBJ2-3; no clear D gene. Written as DNA, the CDR3 is TGCGCCAGCAGTGACAGATACACAGATACGCAGTATTTT. It specifies CASSDRYTDTQYF.